These T cell receptor beta chains were read from a single sample in a study of blood T cell repertoires in COVID-19. Measured with immunoSEQ multiplex PCR; TCRdb has only the in-frame clones, and not every one. Here the sample spans about 380,000 clones, more than 75% being singletons. Source material: PBMCs or T cells enriched from blood (not recorded which). These receptors were taken from a young woman who had recovered from COVID-19. Each CDR3 is given without its conserved first and last residue.

j_gene | len | v_gene | CDR3aa
TRBJ1-1 | 15 | TRBV10-1 | ASKRSAGDNSNTEAF
TRBJ1-5 | 16 | TRBV21-1 | ASSKGTRNRGPGQPQH
TRBJ1-4 | 15 | TRBV23-1 | ASSHGSAEATNEKLF
TRBJ1-1 | 12 | TRBV7-2 | ASSLGQVNTEAF
TRBJ2-3 | 22 | TRBV27 | ASSCLGEITSGGYLHFSTDTQY
TRBJ1-2 | 13 | TRBV11-2 | ASSLGQGTYYGYT
TRBJ2-5 | 14 | TRBV5-4 | ASSTTLAKSQETQY
TRBJ1-4 | 11 | TRBV2 | ASHRGTNEKLF
TRBJ2-1 | 13 | TRBV9 | ASSGGPVTYNEQF
TRBJ1-4 | 14 | TRBV28 | ASSLSPPGVNEKLF
TRBJ2-7 | 15 | TRBV4-1 | ASSQNPSGGDSYEQY
TRBJ1-2 | 13 | TRBV3-1/TRBV3-2 | ASSQEYRGRDGYT
TRBJ1-5 | 13 | TRBV19 | AVWGGPYSNQPQH
TRBJ1-5 | 13 | TRBV4-3 | ASSQGTGGNQPQH
TRBJ2-5 | 14 | TRBV14 | ASSQAQLGFLKTQY
TRBJ1-3 | 14 | TRBV7-6 | ASSLGSAGRPNTIY
TRBJ1-5 | 10 | TRBV19 | ASSRGQEPQH
TRBJ2-6 | 17 | TRBV5-4 | ASSAAGTGSLSGANVLT
TRBJ2-1 | 12 | TRBV2 | ASSESSGFNEQF
TRBJ2-1 | 15 | TRBV4-1 | ASSQVSAGDMYNEQF
TRBJ1-3 | 16 | TRBV5-6 | ASSSGQGMFSSGNTIY
TRBJ2-7 | 12 | TRBV4-1 | ASSQEVSTYEQY
TRBJ1-2 | 16 | TRBV4-3 | ASSHDLGDRGSSYGYT
TRBJ2-5 | 13 | TRBV5-1 | ASSLVRGSRETQY
TRBJ1-1 | 13 | TRBV4-3 | ASSQVEGAGTEAF
TRBJ2-4 | 11 | TRBV30 | ALLEQGHNIQY
TRBJ1-1 | 12 | TRBV19 | ASSEKTGFTEAF
TRBJ1-6 | 13 | TRBV27 | ASSLANRGNSPLH
TRBJ1-1 | 13 | TRBV19 | ASSIGDRLNTEAF
TRBJ1-1 | 12 | TRBV2 | ASSWGQGITEAF
TRBJ1-6 | 11 | TRBV9 | ASSLGTDSPLH
TRBJ2-7 | 14 | TRBV3-1/TRBV3-2 | ASSQPSRTGAYEQY
TRBJ1-4 | 11 | TRBV7-9 | ASGAGSNEKLF
TRBJ1-2 | 12 | TRBV5-1 | ASSLDGRGYGYT
TRBJ1-2 | 12 | TRBV11-2 | ASSAQRRAYGYT
TRBJ2-7 | 14 | TRBV6-5 | ASSYVLSGGDYEQY
TRBJ1-2 | 11 | TRBV5-4 | ASSLPGNYGYT
TRBJ1-2 | 12 | TRBV10-3 | AISRTGLNYGYT
TRBJ2-3 | 13 | TRBV9 | ASSVGQGRSDTQY